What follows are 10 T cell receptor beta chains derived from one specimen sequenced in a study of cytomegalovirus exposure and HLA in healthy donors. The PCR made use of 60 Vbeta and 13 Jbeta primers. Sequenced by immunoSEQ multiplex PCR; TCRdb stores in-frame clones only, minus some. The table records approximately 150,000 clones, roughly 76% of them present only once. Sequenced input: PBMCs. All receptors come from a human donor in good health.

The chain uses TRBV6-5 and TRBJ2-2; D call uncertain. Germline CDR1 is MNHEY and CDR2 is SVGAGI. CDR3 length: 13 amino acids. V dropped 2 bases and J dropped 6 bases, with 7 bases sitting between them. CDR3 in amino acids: CASSYRGSGELFF. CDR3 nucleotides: TGTGCCAGCAGTTACCGCGGCTCCGGGGAGCTGTTTTTT.

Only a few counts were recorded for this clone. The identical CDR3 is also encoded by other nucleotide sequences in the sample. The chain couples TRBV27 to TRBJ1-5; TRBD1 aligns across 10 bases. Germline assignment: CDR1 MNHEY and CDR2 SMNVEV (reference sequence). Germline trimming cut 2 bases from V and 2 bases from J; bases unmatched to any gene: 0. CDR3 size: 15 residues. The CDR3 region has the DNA TGTGCCAGCAGTTTAGGGACAGGGGGCAATCAGCCCCAGCATTTT. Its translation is CASSLGTGGNQPQHF.

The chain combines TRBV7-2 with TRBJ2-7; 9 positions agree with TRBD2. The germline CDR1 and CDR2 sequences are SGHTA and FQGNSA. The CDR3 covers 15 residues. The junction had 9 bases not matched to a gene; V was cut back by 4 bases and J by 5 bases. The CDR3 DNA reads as TGTGCCAGCAGCTCAGTGGGGCTAGCGGGGAACGAGCAGTACTTC. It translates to CASSSVGLAGNEQYF. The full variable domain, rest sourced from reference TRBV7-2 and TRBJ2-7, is GAGVSQSPSNKVTEKGKDVELRCDPISGHTALYWYRQSLGQGLEFLIYFQGNSAPDKSGLPSDRFSAERTGGSVSTLTIQRTQQEDSAVYLCASSSVGLAGNEQYFGPGTRLTVT.

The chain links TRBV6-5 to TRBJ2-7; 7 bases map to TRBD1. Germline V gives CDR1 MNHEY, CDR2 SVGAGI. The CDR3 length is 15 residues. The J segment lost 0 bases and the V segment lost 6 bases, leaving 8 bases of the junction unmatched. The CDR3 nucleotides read TGTGCCAGCAGCGGCTCGACAGGGAGCTCCTACGAGCAGTACTTC. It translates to CASSGSTGSSYEQYF.

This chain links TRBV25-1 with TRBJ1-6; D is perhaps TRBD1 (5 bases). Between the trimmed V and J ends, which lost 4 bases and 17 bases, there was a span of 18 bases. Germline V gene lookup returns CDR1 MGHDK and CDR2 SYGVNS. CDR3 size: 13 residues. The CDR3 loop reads CASSGAGMGYIHF. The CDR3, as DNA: TGTGCCAGCAGTGGGGCAGGGATGGGTTATATCCACTTT.

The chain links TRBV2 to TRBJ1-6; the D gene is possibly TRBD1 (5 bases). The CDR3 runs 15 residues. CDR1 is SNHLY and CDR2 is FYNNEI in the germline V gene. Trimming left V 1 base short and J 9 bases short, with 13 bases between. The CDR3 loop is CASSEEGGVGSPLHF. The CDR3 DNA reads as TGTGCCAGCAGTGAAGAGGGAGGGGTAGGTTCACCCCTCCACTTT.

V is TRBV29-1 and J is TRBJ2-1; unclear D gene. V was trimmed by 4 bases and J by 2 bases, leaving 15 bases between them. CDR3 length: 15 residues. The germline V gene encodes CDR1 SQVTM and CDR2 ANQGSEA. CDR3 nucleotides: TGCAGCGTTGTTTTGCGGTTCACCGCCTACAATGAGCAGTTCTTC. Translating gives CSVVLRFTAYNEQFF.

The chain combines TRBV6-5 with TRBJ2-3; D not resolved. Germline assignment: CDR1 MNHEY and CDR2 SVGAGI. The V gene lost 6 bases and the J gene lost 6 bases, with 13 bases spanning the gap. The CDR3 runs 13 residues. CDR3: CASRADSYDTQYF. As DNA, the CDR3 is TGTGCCAGCAGAGCTGACTCCTACGATACGCAGTATTTT.

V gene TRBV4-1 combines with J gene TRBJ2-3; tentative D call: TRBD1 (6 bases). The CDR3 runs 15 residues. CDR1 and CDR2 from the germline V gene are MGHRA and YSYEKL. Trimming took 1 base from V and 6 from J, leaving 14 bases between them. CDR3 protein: CASSQGTANTDTQYF. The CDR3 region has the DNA TGCGCCAGCAGCCAAGGGACAGCCAACACGGATACGCAGTATTTT.

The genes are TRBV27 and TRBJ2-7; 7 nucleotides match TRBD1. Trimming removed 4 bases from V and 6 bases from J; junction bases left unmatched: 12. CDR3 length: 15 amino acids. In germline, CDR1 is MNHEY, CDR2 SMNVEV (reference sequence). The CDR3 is CASSSHRGNGREQYF. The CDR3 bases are TGTGCCAGCAGTTCCCACAGGGGAAACGGACGCGAGCAGTACTTC.